The 28 T cell receptor beta chains given below trace back to one sample, sequenced in a study of cytomegalovirus exposure and HLA in healthy donors. Vbeta (60) and Jbeta (13) primers were used in the PCR. Assay: immunoSEQ multiplex PCR; the TCRdb copy retains only in-frame clones and omits some. The repertoire has 90,000 to 150,000 clones, 70% to 80% of them found once; the top ten carry approximately 10%. Sequenced: PBMCs. The receptor set was obtained from a woman aged 50 to 60 in good health and CMV-seropositive.

The genes are TRBV5-1 and TRBJ1-2; D is possibly TRBD1 (5 bases). From germline, CDR1 is SGHRS and CDR2 YFSETQ. Deletions cut 1 base from V and 4 bases from J, with 14 bases between. This CDR3 contains 15 residues. The CDR3 DNA is TGCGCCAGCAGCTTGTTATGGTCTGGGGCCTATGGCTACACCTTC. It is translated as CASSLLWSGAYGYTF.

CDR3 bases: TGTGCCAGCTCACCACCCCAAAGGCCCGGCGGCATTCAGTACTTC. Translated: CASSPPQRPGGIQYF. The V and J genes are TRBV18 and TRBJ2-4; no clear D gene. The germline V gene encodes CDR1 KGHSH and CDR2 LQKENI. The CDR3 consists of 15 residues. The V gene lost 0 bases and the J gene lost 9 bases, with 15 bases spanning the gap.

This clone turned up a few times. V gene TRBV28 combines with J gene TRBJ2-7; D is perhaps TRBD2 (6 bases). CDR3 length: 16 amino acids. Per the germline V gene, CDR1 is MDHEN and CDR2 is SYDVKM. Trimming stripped 2 bases from V and 2 bases from J, with 16 bases between. CDR3 in DNA: TGTGCCAGCAGTTTACGCGGGAACTATAAACCCTACGAGCAGTACTTC. Amino acids: CASSLRGNYKPYEQYF.

This chain's CDR3 is CASSRTGGGGTQYF. CDR3 nucleotide sequence: TGTGCCAGCAGCCGTACAGGGGGCGGCGGGACCCAGTACTTC. The chain employs TRBV7-7 and TRBJ2-5; 9 bases agree with TRBD1. The J segment lost 7 bases and the V segment lost 5 bases, leaving 8 bases of the junction unmatched. The V gene's germline CDR1 is SSHAT and CDR2 FNYEAQ (reference sequence). This CDR3 is built from 14 residues.

V is TRBV12-5 and J is TRBJ2-5, with 12 nucleotides matching TRBD2. Germline V gives CDR1 LGHNT, CDR2 FRNRAP. The ends lost 7 bases at V and 5 bases at J; junction bases unmatched: 11. This CDR3 comprises 16 residues. As DNA, the CDR3 is TGTGCTAGTGCCATAGCCGGGACTAGCGGGTCCGAGACCCAGTACTTC. It specifies CASAIAGTSGSETQYF.

V gene TRBV19 combines with J gene TRBJ1-5; D might be TRBD1 (5 bases). Trimming cost V 3 bases and J 5 bases, with 8 bases left between them. The CDR3 length is 13 residues. Per the germline V gene, CDR1 is LNHDA and CDR2 is SQIVND (reference sequence). CDR3 nucleotide sequence: TGTGCCAGTAGTATTACGGGGGATCAGCCCCAGCATTTT. It encodes CASSITGDQPQHF.

The J gene is TRBJ2-7, the V gene TRBV14; D call uncertain. The germline gives CDR1 SGHDN, CDR2 FVKESK. This CDR3 spans 14 amino acids. Trimming shortened V by 3 bases and J by 6 bases, and 15 bases separated the two germline ends. The CDR3 loop is CASSQHPTSGEQYF. CDR3 coding DNA: TGTGCCAGCAGCCAGCACCCAACATCGGGCGAGCAGTACTTC. The variable domain in full, with the rest retrieved from reference TRBV14 and TRBJ2-7, is EAGVTQFPSHSVIEKGQTVTLRCDPISGHDNLYWYRRVMGKEIKFLLHFVKESKQDESGMPNNRFLAERTGGTYSTLKVQPAELEDSGVYFCASSQHPTSGEQYFGPGTRLTVT.

The rearrangement links TRBV27 to TRBJ1-1; perhaps TRBD1 as D (5 bases). The V end was cut by 7 bases, the J end by 0 bases, with 9 bases between. The germline CDR1 and CDR2 sequences are MNHEY and SMNVEV (reference sequence). This CDR3 has 13 residues. The CDR3 loop is CASNDRVNTEAFF. The DNA for the CDR3 is TGTGCCAGCAACGACAGAGTGAACACTGAAGCTTTCTTT.

The rearrangement links TRBV11-2 to TRBJ1-1, with D unresolved. CDR3 length equals 14 residues. V lost 4 bases to trimming and J lost 4 bases, with 13 bases between them. Germline assignment: CDR1 SGHAT and CDR2 FQNNGV. The CDR3 sequence is CASSSTTGSTEAFF. The CDR3 DNA follows: TGTGCCAGCAGCTCAACGACTGGGAGCACTGAAGCTTTCTTT.

V gene TRBV5-4 combines with J gene TRBJ2-2; 9 bases line up with TRBD2. The germline V gene encodes CDR1 SGHNT and CDR2 YYREEE (reference sequence). The V and J ends lost 4 bases and 2 bases, in that order; junction bases with no gene match: 15. The CDR3 runs 19 residues. The CDR3 DNA is TGTGCCAGCAGCCTGTGGGGGGCTGCGGGAGGGACCAACACCGGGGAGCTGTTTTTT. Its translation is CASSLWGAAGGTNTGELFF.

The chain joins TRBV9 to TRBJ2-7, with D tentatively TRBD1 (5 bases). The CDR3 covers 14 residues. Trimming took off 4 bases at V and 3 bases at J, with 14 bases between the two ends. In germline, CDR1 is SGDLS, CDR2 YYNGEE. The CDR3 region is CASSPQQDNYEQYF. CDR3 nucleotides: TGTGCCAGCAGCCCTCAACAGGATAACTACGAGCAGTACTTC.

This clone was detected only a few times. This chain connects TRBV10-1 to TRBJ1-1; D might be TRBD1 (5 bases). CDR3 length equals 14 residues. Trimming cost V 0 bases and J 5 bases, with 10 bases left between them. Germline V CDR1 and CDR2: WNHNN, SYGVQD (reference sequence). CDR3 protein: CASSESGVATEAFF. Written as DNA, the CDR3 is TGCGCCAGCAGTGAGTCAGGGGTCGCGACTGAAGCTTTCTTT.

Here the CDR3 DNA reads TGCAGCGTCGAACAGGACACCTACGAGCAGTACTTC. It yields the protein CSVEQDTYEQYF. This rearrangement joins TRBV29-1 to TRBJ2-5; a weak D match, TRBD1 (5 bases). The J call is doubtful: the DNA matches TRBJ2-7 better. This CDR3 is built from 12 residues. Germline values: CDR1 SQVTM, CDR2 ANQGSEA.

The table lists this clone with a few counts. CDR3 protein: CASSLRGAYNEQFF. Here the CDR3 DNA reads TGTGCCAGCAGCTTAAGGGGAGCTTACAATGAGCAGTTCTTC. The chain has TRBV7-3 and TRBJ2-1, with D perhaps TRBD2 (5 bases). Per germline, CDR1 SGHTA and CDR2 FQGTGA. There are 14 residues in the CDR3. V was clipped by 1 base and J by 4 bases, with 8 bases between them.

The genes are TRBV9 and TRBJ2-7, with D perhaps matching TRBD1 (5 bases). Germline-derived CDR1 and CDR2 are SGDLS and YYNGEE. The CDR3 covers 16 residues. V lost 0 bases to trimming and J lost 5 bases, with 18 bases between them. The CDR3 protein is CASSVGQGPGFHEQYF. The CDR3 DNA reads as TGTGCCAGCAGCGTAGGGCAGGGTCCAGGGTTCCACGAGCAGTACTTC.

The chain combines TRBV7-3 with TRBJ2-1, with 14 bases aligning to TRBD2. There are 15 residues in the CDR3. V was clipped by 5 bases and J by 5 bases; unmatched bases: 2. Germline loops: CDR1 SGHTA, CDR2 FQGTGA. The CDR3 sequence is CASSLGLAGDNEQFF. As DNA, the CDR3 is TGTGCCAGCAGCCTGGGACTAGCGGGAGACAATGAGCAGTTCTTC. Based on the CDR3 plus reference TRBV7-3 and TRBJ2-1, the full variable domain is GAGVSQTPSNKVTEKGKYVELRCDPISGHTALYWYRQSLGQGPEFLIYFQGTGAADDSGLPNDRFFAVRPEGSVSTLKIQRTERGDSAVYLCASSLGLAGDNEQFFGPGTRLTVL.

The V and J genes are TRBV12-5 and TRBJ1-6; D gene uncertain. Germline V gene sequence: CDR1 LGHNT, CDR2 FRNRAP. Trimming took off 6 bases at V and 10 bases at J, with 10 bases between the two ends. This CDR3 comprises 12 residues. CDR3 sequence: CASGQRGSPLHF. CDR3 nucleotide sequence: TGTGCTAGTGGCCAGCGAGGGTCACCCCTCCACTTT. Complete variable domain (other parts from reference TRBV12-5 and TRBJ1-6): DARVTQTPRHKVTEMGQEVTMRCQPILGHNTVFWYRQTMMQGLELLAYFRNRAPLDDSGMPKDRFSAEMPDATLATLKIQPSEPRDSAVYFCASGQRGSPLHFGNGTRLTVT.

The chain couples TRBV19 to TRBJ2-1; TRBD2 agrees at 7 bases. There are 15 residues in the CDR3. The germline V gene encodes CDR1 LNHDA and CDR2 SQIVND (reference sequence). The trim removed 2 bases at V and 6 bases at J, leaving 7 bases unmatched. The CDR3 coding sequence is TGTGCCAGTAGTATACGCCTAGCGGCCGGCAATGAGCAGTTCTTC. The encoded protein is CASSIRLAAGNEQFF.

The chain links TRBV5-1 to TRBJ1-1, with 7 bases lining up with TRBD1. The CDR3 spans 14 residues. Unmatched junction bases numbered 4, after V lost 0 bases and J lost 5 bases. CDR1 is SGHRS and CDR2 is YFSETQ in the germline V gene. CDR3 nucleotide sequence: TGCGCCAGCAGCTTGGGACAGGGATGGACTGAAGCTTTCTTT. It encodes CASSLGQGWTEAFF.

The chain carries TRBV5-1 and TRBJ1-5; no definite D call. The germline V and J ends were trimmed by 4 bases and 6 bases, with 11 bases remaining between them. Germline V gene data show CDR1 as SGHRS and CDR2 as YFSETQ. This CDR3 spans 13 amino acids. Here the CDR3 DNA reads TGCGCCAGCAGCCCGATGACGGGTCAGCCCCAGCATTTT. Protein sequence: CASSPMTGQPQHF.

This chain uses TRBV19 with TRBJ1-1; perhaps TRBD1 as D (5 bases). CDR3 length equals 15 residues. In germline, CDR1 is LNHDA, CDR2 SQIVND (reference sequence). V was shortened by 3 bases and J by 2 bases, with 13 bases between the two germline ends. CDR3 sequence reads: CASSIFDSENTEAFF. The CDR3 DNA is TGTGCCAGTAGTATTTTCGACAGCGAAAACACTGAAGCTTTCTTT.

DNA of the CDR3: TGTGCCAGCAGTTGGGGCTCATACACAGATACGCAGTATTTT. This encodes CASSWGSYTDTQYF. The chain is built from TRBV27 and TRBJ2-3, with D possibly TRBD1 on 5 matching bases. The CDR3 is 14 amino acids. Looked up from germline, CDR1 is MNHEY and CDR2 is SMNVEV (reference sequence). Deletions cut 4 bases from V and 2 bases from J, with 10 bases between.

The V call is TRBV30, the J call TRBJ1-4, with 7 bases aligning to TRBD1. The CDR3 has 13 amino acids. The germline gives CDR1 GTSNPN, CDR2 SVGIG (reference sequence). Trimming at V came to 4 bases and at J to 4 bases, leaving 3 bases not matched to a gene. The CDR3 coding sequence is TGTGCCTGGACGGGACAGAGTAATGAAAAACTGTTTTTT. Its translation is CAWTGQSNEKLFF.

The rearrangement links TRBV5-1 to TRBJ1-3; TRBD1 aligns across 7 bases. Germline CDR1 and CDR2: SGHRS and YFSETQ. The CDR3 runs 13 residues. Trimming at V came to 4 bases and at J to 7 bases, leaving 5 bases not matched to a gene. The chain's CDR3 is CASSVGTANTIYF. The CDR3 nucleotides are TGCGCCAGCAGCGTAGGGACAGCGAACACCATATATTTT.

This chain connects TRBV6-5 to TRBJ1-2, with D unresolved. This CDR3 comprises 14 residues. Germline-derived CDR1 and CDR2 are MNHEY and SVGAGI. V lost 0 bases to trimming and J lost 8 bases, with 13 bases between them. The CDR3 nucleotides are TGTGCCAGCAGTTACTCCCATGGGGAGTGGGGCTACACCTTC. Protein sequence: CASSYSHGEWGYTF.

This clone was observed a handful of times. The chain uses TRBV4-1 and TRBJ1-4, with D possibly matching TRBD1 (5 bases). The CDR3 totals 15 residues. V shed 1 base and J shed 5 bases, with 11 bases lying between them. Per germline, CDR1 MGHRA and CDR2 YSYEKL. CDR3 residues: CASSQGRELNEKLFF. CDR3 sequence (DNA): TGCGCCAGCAGCCAAGGCAGGGAACTAAATGAAAAACTGTTTTTT.

J is TRBJ2-7 and V is TRBV27, with D possibly matching TRBD1 (6 bases). Germline V gene data show CDR1 as MNHEY and CDR2 as SMNVEV (reference sequence). Trimming removed 3 bases from V and 4 bases from J, with 10 bases in between. The CDR3 spans 13 residues. In nucleotides, the CDR3 is TGTGCCAGCAGTTTCAGGGGATCTTACGAGCAGTACTTC. Amino acids: CASSFRGSYEQYF.

The chain is built from TRBV4-1 and TRBJ1-1; possibly TRBD1 for D (5 bases). The ends were cut back, 1 base at V and 6 bases at J, with 27 bases in the middle. The germline gives CDR1 MGHRA, CDR2 YSYEKL. CDR3 size: 19 residues. The CDR3 protein is CASSQVLVGGPRTRSEAFF. For the CDR3, the DNA is TGCGCCAGCAGCCAAGTACTGGTCGGGGGACCACGAACACGATCTGAAGCTTTCTTT.